The T cell receptor (beta chain) under discussion was sequenced for a study of blood T cell repertoires in COVID-19. Study summary: Samples representing acute and convalescent COVID-19 were sourced from the United States, Italy and Spain. Sources were T cells, B-cell-depleted T cells, or PBMCs; the material itself was cDNA or gDNA.

Recruitment covered roughly 22 US areas and drew participants whose ages spanned roughly 18 to 89 years. The germline V and J ends were trimmed by 3 bases and 8 bases, with 17 bases remaining between them. In germline, CDR1 is MDHEN, CDR2 SYDVKM. The CDR3 runs to 15 residues. Repertoires were generated with immunoSEQ multiplex PCR, while TCRdb's copy carries only in-frame clones and drops some. The sample yields 200,000 to 250,000 clones, around nine tenths seen once. The chain links TRBV28 to TRBJ2-1; D may be TRBD2 (6 bases). The TCR sequence derives from a young woman who had been exposed to COVID-19. Sequencing was carried out using PBMCs or T cells enriched from blood (not recorded which). In DNA, the CDR3 is TGTGCCAGCAGTTTGTGGAGGGAGGCACGCGATGAGCAGTTCTTC. Amino acid sequence: CASSLWREARDEQFF.